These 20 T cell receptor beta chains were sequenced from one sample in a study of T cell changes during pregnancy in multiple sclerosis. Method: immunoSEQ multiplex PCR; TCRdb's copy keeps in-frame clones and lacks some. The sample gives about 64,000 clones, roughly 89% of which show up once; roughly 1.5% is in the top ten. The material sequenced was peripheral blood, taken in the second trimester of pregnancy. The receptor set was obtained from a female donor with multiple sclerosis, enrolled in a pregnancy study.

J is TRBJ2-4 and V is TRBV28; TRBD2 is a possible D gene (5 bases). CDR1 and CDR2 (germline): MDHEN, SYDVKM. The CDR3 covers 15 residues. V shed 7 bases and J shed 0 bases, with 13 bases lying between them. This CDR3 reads CASMGSAIAKNIQYF. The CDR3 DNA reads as TGTGCCAGCATGGGTAGCGCTATAGCCAAAAACATTCAGTACTTC. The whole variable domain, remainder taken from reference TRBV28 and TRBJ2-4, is DVKVTQSSRYLVKRTGEKVFLECVQDMDHENMFWYRQDPGLGLRLIYFSYDVKMKEKGDIPEGYSVSREKKERFSLILESASTNQTSMYLCASMGSAIAKNIQYFGAGTRLSVL.

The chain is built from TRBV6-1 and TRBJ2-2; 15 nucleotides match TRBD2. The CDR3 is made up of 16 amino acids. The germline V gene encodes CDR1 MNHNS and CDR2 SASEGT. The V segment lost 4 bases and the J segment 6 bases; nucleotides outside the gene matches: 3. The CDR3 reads CASSVGLAGGAGELFF. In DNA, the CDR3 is TGTGCCAGCAGTGTCGGACTAGCGGGAGGGGCCGGGGAGCTGTTTTTT.

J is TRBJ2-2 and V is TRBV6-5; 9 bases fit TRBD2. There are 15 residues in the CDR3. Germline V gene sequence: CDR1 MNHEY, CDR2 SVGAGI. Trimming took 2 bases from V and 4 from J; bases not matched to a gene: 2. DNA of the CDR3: TGTGCCAGCAGTTACGCGGGAGGGAGCACCGGGGAGCTGTTTTTT. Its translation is CASSYAGGSTGELFF.

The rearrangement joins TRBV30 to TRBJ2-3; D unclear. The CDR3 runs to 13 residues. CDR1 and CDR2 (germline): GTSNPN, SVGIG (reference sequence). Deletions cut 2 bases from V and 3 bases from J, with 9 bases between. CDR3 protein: CAWSIDLTDTQYF. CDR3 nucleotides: TGTGCCTGGAGTATCGACTTGACAGATACGCAGTATTTT. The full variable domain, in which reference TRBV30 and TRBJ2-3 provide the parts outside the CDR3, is SQTIHQWPATLVQPVGSPLSLECTVEGTSNPNLYWYRQAAGRGLQLLFYSVGIGQISSEVPQNLSASRPQDRQFILSSKKLLLSDSGFYLCAWSIDLTDTQYFGPGTRLTVL.

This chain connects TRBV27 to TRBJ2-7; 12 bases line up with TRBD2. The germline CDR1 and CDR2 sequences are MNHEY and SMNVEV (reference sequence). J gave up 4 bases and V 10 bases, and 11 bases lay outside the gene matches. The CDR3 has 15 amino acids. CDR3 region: CATATPTSGSYEQYF. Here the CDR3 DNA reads TGTGCCACCGCAACACCGACTAGCGGGAGTTACGAGCAGTACTTC.

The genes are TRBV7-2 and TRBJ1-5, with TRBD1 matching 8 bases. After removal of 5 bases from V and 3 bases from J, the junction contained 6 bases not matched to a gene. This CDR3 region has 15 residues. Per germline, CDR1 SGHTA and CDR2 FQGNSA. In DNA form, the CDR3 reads TGTGCCAGCAGCCTGGACAGGGCAAACAATCAGCCCCAGCATTTT. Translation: CASSLDRANNQPQHF.

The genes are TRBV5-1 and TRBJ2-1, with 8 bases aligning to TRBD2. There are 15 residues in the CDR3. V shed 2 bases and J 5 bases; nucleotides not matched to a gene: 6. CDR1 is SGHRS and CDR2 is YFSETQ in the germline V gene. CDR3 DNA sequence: TGCGCCAGCAGCTTAAGACGGGAGGGGGACAATGAGCAGTTCTTC. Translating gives CASSLRREGDNEQFF.

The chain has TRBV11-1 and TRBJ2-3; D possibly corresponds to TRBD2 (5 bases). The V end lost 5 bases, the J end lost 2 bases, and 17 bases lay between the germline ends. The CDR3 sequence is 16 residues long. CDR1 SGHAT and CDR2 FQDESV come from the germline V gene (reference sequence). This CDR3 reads CASSPSAAGPTDTQYF. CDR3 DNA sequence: TGTGCCAGCAGCCCCTCGGCGGCGGGCCCCACAGATACGCAGTATTTT.

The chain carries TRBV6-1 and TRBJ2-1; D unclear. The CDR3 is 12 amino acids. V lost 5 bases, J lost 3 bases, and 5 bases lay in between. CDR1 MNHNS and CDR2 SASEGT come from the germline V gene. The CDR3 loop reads CASSLNYNEQFF. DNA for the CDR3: TGTGCCAGCAGTCTAAACTACAATGAGCAGTTCTTC.

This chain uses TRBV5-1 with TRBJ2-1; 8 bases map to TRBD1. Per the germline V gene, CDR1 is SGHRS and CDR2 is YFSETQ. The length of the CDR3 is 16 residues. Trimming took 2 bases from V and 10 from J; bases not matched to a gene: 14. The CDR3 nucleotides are TGCGCCAGCAGCTTCCCGCTAAGGCAGGGGGCCGGAGAGCAGTTCTTC. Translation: CASSFPLRQGAGEQFF.

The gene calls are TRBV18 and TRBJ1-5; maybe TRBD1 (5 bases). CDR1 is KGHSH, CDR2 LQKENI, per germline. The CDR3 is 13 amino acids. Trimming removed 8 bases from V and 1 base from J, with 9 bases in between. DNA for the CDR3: TGTGCCAGCCACGGGGGGAGCAATCAGCCCCAGCATTTT. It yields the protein CASHGGSNQPQHF.

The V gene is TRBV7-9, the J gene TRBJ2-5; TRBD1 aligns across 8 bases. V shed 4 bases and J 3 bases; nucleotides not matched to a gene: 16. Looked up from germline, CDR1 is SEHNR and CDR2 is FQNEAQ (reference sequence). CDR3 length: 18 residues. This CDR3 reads CASSSTGTGQPKEETQYF. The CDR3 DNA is TGTGCCAGCAGCTCAACCGGGACAGGCCAACCGAAGGAAGAGACCCAGTACTTC.

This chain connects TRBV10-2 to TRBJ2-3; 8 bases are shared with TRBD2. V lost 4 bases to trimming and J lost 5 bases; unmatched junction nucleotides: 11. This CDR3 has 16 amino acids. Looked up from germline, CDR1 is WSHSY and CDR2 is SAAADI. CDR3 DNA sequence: TGCGCCAGCAGTGGTGAAGCGGGAGTTGAAGAAGATACGCAGTATTTT. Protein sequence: CASSGEAGVEEDTQYF.

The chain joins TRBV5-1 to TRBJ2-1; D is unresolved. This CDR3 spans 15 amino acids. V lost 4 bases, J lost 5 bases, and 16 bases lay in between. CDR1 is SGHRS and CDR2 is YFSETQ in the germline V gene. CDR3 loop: CASSLSVLSDNEQFF. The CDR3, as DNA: TGCGCCAGCAGCCTCAGCGTGTTAAGTGACAATGAGCAGTTCTTC.

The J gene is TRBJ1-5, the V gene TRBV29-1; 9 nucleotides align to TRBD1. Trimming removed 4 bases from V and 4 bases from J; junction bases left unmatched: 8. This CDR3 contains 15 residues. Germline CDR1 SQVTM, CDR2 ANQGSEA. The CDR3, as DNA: TGCAGCGTTGCCGCGGGACAGGGAAGGAATCAGCCCCAGCATTTT. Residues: CSVAAGQGRNQPQHF.

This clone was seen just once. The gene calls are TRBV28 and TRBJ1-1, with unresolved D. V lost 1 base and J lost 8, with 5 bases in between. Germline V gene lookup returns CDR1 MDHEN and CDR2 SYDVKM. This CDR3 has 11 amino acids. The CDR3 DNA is TGTGCCAGCAGTTTATACAGAGAAGCTTTCTTT. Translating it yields CASSLYREAFF.

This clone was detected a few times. The CDR3 loop is CASSPDRMGEKLFF. DNA of the CDR3: TGTGCCAGTAGTCCTGACAGGATGGGTGAAAAACTGTTTTTT. The V call is TRBV19, the J call TRBJ1-4; a weak D match, TRBD1 (6 bases). CDR1 is LNHDA, CDR2 SQIVND, per germline (reference sequence). The CDR3 has 14 amino acids. V was clipped by 5 bases and J by 7 bases, with 14 bases between them.

CDR3 in amino acids: CASSHSGEQYF. CDR3 DNA sequence: TGTGCCAGCAGCCACTCGGGCGAGCAGTACTTC. V and J are TRBV5-4 and TRBJ2-7; no clear D gene. Germline CDR1 is SGHNT and CDR2 is YYREEE (reference sequence). Trimming removed 4 bases at V and 6 bases at J, with 8 bases between. The CDR3 is 11 amino acids.

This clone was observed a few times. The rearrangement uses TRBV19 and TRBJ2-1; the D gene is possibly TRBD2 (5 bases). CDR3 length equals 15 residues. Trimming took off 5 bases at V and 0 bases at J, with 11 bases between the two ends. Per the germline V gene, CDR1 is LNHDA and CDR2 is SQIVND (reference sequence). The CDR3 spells CASSSEGSSYNEQFF. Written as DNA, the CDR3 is TGTGCCAGTAGTTCAGAGGGTAGCTCCTACAATGAGCAGTTCTTC. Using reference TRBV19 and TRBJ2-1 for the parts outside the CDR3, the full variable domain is DGGITQSPKYLFRKEGQNVTLSCEQNLNHDAMYWYRQDPGQGLRLIYYSQIVNDFQKGDIAEGYSVSREKKESFPLTVTSAQKNPTAFYLCASSSEGSSYNEQFFGPGTRLTVL.

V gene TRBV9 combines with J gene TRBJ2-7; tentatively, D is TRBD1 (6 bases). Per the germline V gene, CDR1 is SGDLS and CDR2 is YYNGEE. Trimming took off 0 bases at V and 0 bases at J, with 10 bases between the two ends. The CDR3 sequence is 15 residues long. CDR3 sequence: CASSVEGVSSYEQYF. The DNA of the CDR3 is TGTGCCAGCAGCGTAGAGGGGGTTAGCTCCTACGAGCAGTACTTC.